A single sample is the source of the 29 T cell receptor beta chains below, sequenced in a study of blood T cells in healthy people across ages. Then a second PCR, running roughly 7 to 11 cycles, was carried out with a sample-barcoded 5' primer and a J-beta primer mix. TCRdb re-analysed the 5' RACE reads in MiXCR, keeping a single row per CDR3 protein. Of hundreds of thousands of distinct CDR3 sequences listed, under 65% are singletons. Sequenced sample: blood. These receptors all come from a woman older than 75 in good health.

There are many counts of this clonotype. The chain recombines TRBV6-6 with TRBJ2-5; TRBD2 matches at 11 bases. This CDR3 is 14 amino acids long. CDR1 MNHNY and CDR2 SVGAGI come from the germline V gene (reference sequence). V lost 6 bases, J lost 4 bases, and 4 bases stayed unmatched. The CDR3 here is CASRIAGGGETQYF. Written as DNA, the CDR3 is TGTGCCAGCAGGATAGCGGGGGGGGGAGAGACCCAGTACTTC.

The sample holds a few counts of this clonotype. V is TRBV9 and J is TRBJ2-2; unclear D gene. V dropped 3 bases and J dropped 6 bases, with 12 bases sitting between them. The CDR3 covers 14 residues. Per the germline V gene, CDR1 is SGDLS and CDR2 is YYNGEE. The CDR3 is CASSASAGPGELFF. As DNA, the CDR3 is TGTGCCAGCAGCGCGTCCGCAGGCCCCGGGGAGCTGTTTTTT.

In its sample, this clonotype was seen many times. This chain connects TRBV4-1 to TRBJ2-5; TRBD2 might be the D (5 bases). The CDR3 contains 16 residues. From germline, CDR1 is MGHRA and CDR2 YSYEKL. The V end was cut by 0 bases, the J end by 6 bases, with 17 bases between. The CDR3 nucleotides are TGCGCCAGCAGCCAAGAACTTTTCCTGGGAGAGAAGACCCAGTACTTC. Translated, it gives CASSQELFLGEKTQYF.

In this sample, this clonotype turned up many times. The V gene is TRBV7-8, the J gene TRBJ2-1; D unresolved. The germline V gene has CDR1 SGHVS and CDR2 FQNEAQ. V was clipped by 2 bases and J by 3 bases, with 5 bases between them. The CDR3 runs 13 residues. The CDR3 loop is CASSLRVYNEQFF. Written as DNA, the CDR3 is TGTGCCAGCAGCTTAAGGGTCTACAATGAGCAGTTCTTC.

This clonotype was counted at least ten times. The chain carries TRBV4-2 and TRBJ2-3, with 12 bases fitting TRBD2. Germline values: CDR1 LGHNA, CDR2 YNFKEQ. The CDR3 sequence is 20 residues long. J was trimmed by 1 base and V by 4 bases; bases with no gene match: 15. DNA of the CDR3: TGTGCCAGCAGCCGACGGACTGGGACTAGCGGGTCCTCTGGCACAGATACGCAGTATTTT. Its translation is CASSRRTGTSGSSGTDTQYF.

The genes are TRBV15 and TRBJ2-5; D unresolved. CDR1 is LNHNV, CDR2 YYDKDF, per germline (reference sequence). V lost 0 bases, J lost 7 bases, and 6 bases lay in between. The CDR3 length is 12 residues. For the CDR3, the DNA is TGTGCCACCAGCAGAGATCTGGTGACCCAGTACTTC. Its protein is CATSRDLVTQYF.

The chain uses TRBV20-1 and TRBJ2-2; TRBD1 agrees at 8 bases. With V trimmed by 0 bases and J by 4 bases, 4 bases remained unmatched. Looked up from germline, CDR1 is DFQATT and CDR2 is SNEGSKA (reference sequence). The CDR3 consists of 15 residues. The CDR3: CSARERQGSTGELFF. CDR3 bases: TGCAGTGCTAGAGAGAGACAGGGGAGCACCGGGGAGCTGTTTTTT.

The chain couples TRBV12-3 or TRBV12-4 to TRBJ1-1; possible D gene TRBD1, 6 bases. Trimming shortened V by 4 bases and J by 6 bases, and 12 bases separated the two germline ends. This CDR3 is 13 amino acids long. CDR3 protein: CASSSRGRSEAFF. CDR3 coding DNA: TGTGCCAGCAGTTCGAGGGGGAGGTCTGAAGCTTTCTTT.

Turning to this clonotype: This may be a read error, as it is one base from a much larger clone. The CDR3 region has the DNA TGTGCCGGCAGCCCAAGACAGGGTTACAATGAGCAGTTCTTC. Its translation is CAGSPRQGYNEQFF. J is TRBJ2-1 and V is TRBV7-9, with 7 nucleotides matching TRBD1. The germline V gene encodes CDR1 SEHNR and CDR2 FQNEAQ (reference sequence). The CDR3 length is 14 residues.

In its sample, this clonotype was seen many times. The chain couples TRBV7-2 to TRBJ1-2, with D maybe TRBD1 (6 bases). Trimming stripped 5 bases from V and 4 bases from J, with 20 bases between. The germline CDR1 and CDR2 sequences are SGHTA and FQGNSA. The CDR3 is 16 amino acids. The CDR3 region is CASSLSRPGAGYGYTF. CDR3 in DNA: TGTGCCAGCAGCCTCAGTCGGCCGGGGGCAGGCTATGGCTACACCTTC.

This clonotype has ten or more counts. This CDR3 is CASSFSAGTRYYNEQFF. CDR3 sequence (DNA): TGCGCCAGCAGCTTTTCGGCCGGGACTAGGTACTACAATGAGCAGTTCTTC. V is TRBV5-1 and J is TRBJ2-1; 8 nucleotides line up with TRBD2. The CDR3 totals 17 residues. V was pared by 2 bases and J by 3 bases, with 10 bases of the junction left unmatched. The germline V gene encodes CDR1 SGHRS and CDR2 YFSETQ.

This clonotype was detected ten times or more. The chain recombines TRBV6-6 with TRBJ2-3; the D is unclear. Germline values: CDR1 MNHNY, CDR2 SVGAGI (reference sequence). The CDR3 totals 11 residues. The V and J ends lost 8 bases and 3 bases respectively, with 6 bases between them. The CDR3 is CASGITDTQYF. The CDR3 bases are TGTGCCAGCGGTATAACAGATACGCAGTATTTT.

This clonotype was seen many times. The chain employs TRBV28 and TRBJ2-5, with TRBD1 identical over 7 bases. This CDR3 contains 14 residues. Germline V CDR1 and CDR2: MDHEN, SYDVKM. Trimming removed 1 base from V and 4 bases from J; junction bases left unmatched: 3. The CDR3 DNA sequence: TGTGCCAGCAGTTTATTCGGGACAGCAGAGACCCAGTACTTC. It specifies CASSLFGTAETQYF.

This clonotype was recorded only once. A clone one base away is much larger, so this may be a read error. V usage is TRBV28 and J usage is TRBJ2-7; possibly TRBD1 for D (6 bases). Trimming stripped 4 bases from V and 2 bases from J, with 15 bases between. There are 15 residues in the CDR3. In germline, CDR1 is MDHEN, CDR2 SYDVKM. CDR3 sequence (DNA): TGTGCCAGCAGTTCTTTTGACAGGCGGGCCTACGAGCAGTACTTC. Residues: CASSSFDRRAYEQYF. Supplemented by reference TRBV28 and TRBJ2-7, the full variable domain reads DVKVTQSSRYLVKRTGEKVFLECVQDMDHENMFWYRQDPGLGLRLIYFSYDVKMKEKGDIPEGYSVSREKKERFSLILESASTNQTSMYLCASSSFDRRAYEQYFGPGTRLTVT.

This clonotype appeared a single time. A much more abundant neighbour one base away suggests this may be a read error. This chain connects TRBV7-9 to TRBJ2-3; TRBD1 might be the D (6 bases). The CDR3 contains 15 residues. From germline, CDR1 is SEHNR and CDR2 FQNEAQ (reference sequence). The CDR3 sequence is CVSSLTGQSTDTQYF. The CDR3 DNA reads TGTGTCAGCAGCTTAACAGGACAGTCAACAGATACGCAGTATTTT.

The rearrangement joins TRBV12-3 or TRBV12-4 to TRBJ1-6; 7 nucleotides align to TRBD1. V shed 10 bases and J 6 bases; nucleotides not matched to a gene: 12. The CDR3 covers 15 residues. Here the CDR3 DNA reads TGTGCCAACAGCCGGACAGGTGGAGGTAATTCACCCCTCCACTTT. Translation: CANSRTGGGNSPLHF.

As regards this clonotype: This may stem from a read error, because a much larger clone lies one nucleotide away. The rearrangement uses TRBV12-3 or TRBV12-4 and TRBJ1-6; D is unclear. V lost 6 bases, J lost 9 bases, and 9 bases lay in between. The CDR3 is made up of 12 amino acids. The CDR3 sequence: CASRLMRSPLHF. The CDR3 DNA sequence: TGTGCCAGCAGGTTAATGCGTTCACCCCTCCACTTT.

This clonotype was counted at least ten times. Here the CDR3 reads CASSQGGTDYEQYF. As DNA, the CDR3 is TGTGCCAGCAGCCAAGGGGGGACAGACTACGAGCAGTACTTC. V usage is TRBV3-1 and J usage is TRBJ2-7; the match to TRBD1 covers 7 bases. In germline, CDR1 is LGHDT, CDR2 YNNKEL (reference sequence). Germline trimming cut 1 base from V and 3 bases from J; bases unmatched to any gene: 3. CDR3 length: 14 residues.

This clonotype was counted only a few times. The rearrangement joins TRBV28 to TRBJ2-2; possible D gene TRBD2, 6 bases. The CDR3 has 14 residues. The V gene lost 4 bases and the J gene lost 4 bases, with 10 bases spanning the gap. From germline, CDR1 is MDHEN and CDR2 SYDVKM. The CDR3 region is CASSSGLPTGELFF. The CDR3 coding sequence is TGTGCCAGCAGTTCGGGACTTCCCACCGGGGAGCTGTTTTTT.

The chain carries TRBV10-3 and TRBJ2-1; perhaps TRBD1 as D (6 bases). CDR3 length: 11 amino acids. Germline V gene data show CDR1 as ENHRY and CDR2 as SYGVKD. V was trimmed by 8 bases and J by 5 bases, leaving 7 bases between them. The CDR3 sequence: CAIGQHNEQFF. The CDR3 DNA reads as TGTGCCATCGGACAGCACAATGAGCAGTTCTTC.

This clonotype was observed a handful of times. J is TRBJ1-5 and V is TRBV27, with D perhaps matching TRBD1 (6 bases). The CDR3 consists of 15 residues. Germline assignment: CDR1 MNHEY and CDR2 SMNVEV (reference sequence). V lost 1 base, J lost 3 bases, and 10 bases lay in between. This CDR3 reads CASSLFTGTNQPQHF. The DNA for the CDR3 is TGTGCCAGCAGTTTATTCACAGGGACCAATCAGCCCCAGCATTTT.

This clonotype was found many times. V gene TRBV7-2 combines with J gene TRBJ1-2; D is perhaps TRBD1 (5 bases). Per the germline V gene, CDR1 is SGHTA and CDR2 is FQGNSA. There are 17 residues in the CDR3. Trimming left V 2 bases short and J 3 bases short, with 19 bases between. CDR3 residues: CASSLIHGRLGDYGYTF. The CDR3 region has the DNA TGTGCCAGCAGCTTAATCCACGGACGCCTGGGGGACTATGGCTACACCTTC.

CDR3 nucleotide sequence: TGTGCCAGCAGGGCGTCCGGGGGGCCCTACAATGAGCAGTTCTTC. Encoded protein: CASRASGGPYNEQFF. The genes are TRBV6-5 and TRBJ2-1; tentatively, D is TRBD2 (7 bases). The germline CDR1 and CDR2 sequences are MNHEY and SVGAGI. The CDR3 loop spans 15 amino acids. V lost 6 bases and J 2 bases, leaving 14 bases between the germline ends.

The genes are TRBV4-2 and TRBJ2-1; 7 bases map to TRBD2. Germline trimming cut 1 base from V and 8 bases from J; bases unmatched to any gene: 8. CDR3 size: 15 residues. The germline gives CDR1 LGHNA, CDR2 YNFKEQ. The CDR3 loop reads CASSQATSWEHEQFF. Written as DNA, the CDR3 is TGTGCCAGCAGCCAAGCGACTAGCTGGGAACATGAGCAGTTCTTC.

Notes on this clonotype: A much larger clone lies a single base off, so this may be a read error. The chain couples TRBV5-8 to TRBJ2-1, with D tentatively TRBD2 (5 bases). Trimming removed 7 bases at V and 4 bases at J, with 18 bases between. The CDR3 has 15 residues. Per the germline V gene, CDR1 is SGHTS and CDR2 is YDEGEE. The CDR3 DNA sequence: TGTGCCAGCGTTAGGGAGCAGAAAAATTACAATGAGCAGTTCTTC. Residues: CASVREQKNYNEQFF.

The CDR3 DNA follows: TGTGCCAGCAGCTTAACCCACACGAACACCGGGGAGCTGTTTTTT. This codes for CASSLTHTNTGELFF. The genes are TRBV7-3 and TRBJ2-2; D uncertain. The V gene lost 0 bases and the J gene lost 0 bases, with 5 bases spanning the gap. The CDR3 sequence is 15 residues long. Germline assignment: CDR1 SGHTA and CDR2 FQGTGA.

This chain connects TRBV6-2 or TRBV6-3 to TRBJ2-4; the match to TRBD2 covers 8 bases. The DNA end is a closer match to TRBJ2-7, so the J assignment may be wrong. The CDR3 has 15 residues. Germline CDR1 MNHEY, CDR2 SVGEGT. The CDR3 DNA reads as TGTGCCAGCAGCCGACGTAGCGGGAAGCTCTACGAGCAGTACTTC. Translation: CASSRRSGKLYEQYF.

The chain carries TRBV28 and TRBJ2-1, with D maybe TRBD2 (5 bases). The length of the CDR3 is 16 residues. The germline gives CDR1 MDHEN, CDR2 SYDVKM. V was clipped by 6 bases and J by 0 bases, with 15 bases between them. The CDR3 sequence is CASRVRGQNSYNEQFF. DNA of the CDR3: TGTGCCAGCAGGGTACGGGGTCAGAACTCCTACAATGAGCAGTTCTTC.

This clonotype was seen repeatedly, ten times or more. The chain employs TRBV2 and TRBJ2-1, with D maybe TRBD1 (6 bases). The CDR3 covers 15 residues. The germline V gene encodes CDR1 SNHLY and CDR2 FYNNEI. The ends were cut back, 4 bases at V and 0 bases at J, with 10 bases in the middle. The CDR3 DNA reads TGTGCCAGCAGTGGGGACACCAGCTCCTACAATGAGCAGTTCTTC. This gives the protein CASSGDTSSYNEQFF.